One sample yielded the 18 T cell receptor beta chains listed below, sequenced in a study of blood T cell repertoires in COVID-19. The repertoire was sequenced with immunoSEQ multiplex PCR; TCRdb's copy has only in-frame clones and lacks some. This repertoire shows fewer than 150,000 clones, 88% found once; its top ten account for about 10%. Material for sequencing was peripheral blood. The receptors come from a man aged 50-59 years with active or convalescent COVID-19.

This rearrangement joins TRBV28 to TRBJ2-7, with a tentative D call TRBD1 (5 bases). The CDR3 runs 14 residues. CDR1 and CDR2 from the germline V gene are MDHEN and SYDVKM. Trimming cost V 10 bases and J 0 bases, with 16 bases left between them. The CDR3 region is CATTEQAFSYEQYF. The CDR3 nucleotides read TGTGCCACCACAGAACAGGCCTTCTCCTACGAGCAGTACTTC.

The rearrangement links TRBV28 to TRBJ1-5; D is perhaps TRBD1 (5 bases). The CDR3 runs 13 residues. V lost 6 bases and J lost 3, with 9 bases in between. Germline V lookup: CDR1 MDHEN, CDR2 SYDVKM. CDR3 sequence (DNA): TGTGCCAGCAGGCGGGACCCCAATCAGCCCCAGCATTTT. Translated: CASRRDPNQPQHF.

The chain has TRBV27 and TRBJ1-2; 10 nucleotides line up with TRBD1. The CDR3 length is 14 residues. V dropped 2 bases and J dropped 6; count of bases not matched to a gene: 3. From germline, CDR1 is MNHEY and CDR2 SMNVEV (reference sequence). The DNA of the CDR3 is TGTGCCAGCAGTTTAGGGACAGGGGCGGATGGCTACACCTTC. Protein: CASSLGTGADGYTF.

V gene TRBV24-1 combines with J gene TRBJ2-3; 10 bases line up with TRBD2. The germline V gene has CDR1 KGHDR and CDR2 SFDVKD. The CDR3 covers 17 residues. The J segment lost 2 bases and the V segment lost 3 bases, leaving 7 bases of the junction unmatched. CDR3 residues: CATSDVKLAGLTDTQYF. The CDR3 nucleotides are TGTGCCACCAGTGATGTTAAACTAGCGGGGCTCACAGATACGCAGTATTTT.

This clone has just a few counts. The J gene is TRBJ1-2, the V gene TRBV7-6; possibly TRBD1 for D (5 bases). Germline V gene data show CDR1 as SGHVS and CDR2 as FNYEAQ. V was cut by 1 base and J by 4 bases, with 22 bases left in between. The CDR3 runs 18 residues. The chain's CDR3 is CASSLGVGIAGNVYGYTF. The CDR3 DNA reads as TGTGCCAGCAGCTTAGGTGTGGGGATCGCAGGGAATGTCTATGGCTACACCTTC. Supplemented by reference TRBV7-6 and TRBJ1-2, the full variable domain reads GAGVSQSPRYKVTKRGQDVALRCDPISGHVSLYWYRQALGQGPEFLTYFNYEAQQDKSGLPNDRFSAERPEGSISTLTIQRTEQRDSAMYRCASSLGVGIAGNVYGYTFGSGTRLTVV.

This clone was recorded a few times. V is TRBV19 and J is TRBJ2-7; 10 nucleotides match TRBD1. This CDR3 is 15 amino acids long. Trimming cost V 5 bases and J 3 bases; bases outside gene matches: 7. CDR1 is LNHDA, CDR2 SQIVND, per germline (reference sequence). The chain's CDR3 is CASSPPGQGHYEQYF. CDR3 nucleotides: TGTGCCAGTAGTCCGCCGGGACAGGGGCACTACGAGCAGTACTTC.

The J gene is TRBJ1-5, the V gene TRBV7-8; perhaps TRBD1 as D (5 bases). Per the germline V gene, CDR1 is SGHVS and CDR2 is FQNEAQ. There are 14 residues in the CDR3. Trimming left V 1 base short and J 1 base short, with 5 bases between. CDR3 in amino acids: CASSLGQSNQPQHF. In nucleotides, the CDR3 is TGTGCCAGCAGCTTAGGACAGAGCAATCAGCCCCAGCATTTT.

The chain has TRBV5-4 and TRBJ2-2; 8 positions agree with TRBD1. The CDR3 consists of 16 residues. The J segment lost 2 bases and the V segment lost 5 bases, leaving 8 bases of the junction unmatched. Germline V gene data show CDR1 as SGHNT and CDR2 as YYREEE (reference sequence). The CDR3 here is CASRGGTGPNTGELFF. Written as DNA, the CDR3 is TGTGCCAGCAGAGGGGGGACAGGACCTAACACCGGGGAGCTGTTTTTT.

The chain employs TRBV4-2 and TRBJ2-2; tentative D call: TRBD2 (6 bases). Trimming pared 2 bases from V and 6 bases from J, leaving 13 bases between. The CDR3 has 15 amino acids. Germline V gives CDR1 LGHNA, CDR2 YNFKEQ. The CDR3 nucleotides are TGTGCCAGCAGCCAAAGGGCGGGGACTCCCGGGGAGCTGTTTTTT. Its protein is CASSQRAGTPGELFF.

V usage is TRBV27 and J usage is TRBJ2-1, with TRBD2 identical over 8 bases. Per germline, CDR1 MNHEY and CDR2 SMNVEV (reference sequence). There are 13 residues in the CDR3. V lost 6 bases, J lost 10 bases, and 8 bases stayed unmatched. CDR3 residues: CASRPWRGAEQFF. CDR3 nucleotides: TGTGCCAGCAGACCTTGGCGGGGGGCAGAGCAGTTCTTC.

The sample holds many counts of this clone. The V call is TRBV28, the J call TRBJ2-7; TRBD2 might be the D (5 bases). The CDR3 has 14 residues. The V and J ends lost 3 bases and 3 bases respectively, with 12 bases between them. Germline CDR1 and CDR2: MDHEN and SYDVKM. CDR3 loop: CASSFPGSGYEQYF. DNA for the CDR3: TGTGCCAGCAGTTTCCCCGGAAGCGGCTACGAGCAGTACTTC.

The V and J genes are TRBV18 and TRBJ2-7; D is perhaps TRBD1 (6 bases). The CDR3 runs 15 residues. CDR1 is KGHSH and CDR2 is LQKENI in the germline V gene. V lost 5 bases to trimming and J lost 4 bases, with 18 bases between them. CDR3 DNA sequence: TGTGCCAGCTCAACAACAGGGACGGACGGATACGAGCAGTACTTC. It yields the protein CASSTTGTDGYEQYF. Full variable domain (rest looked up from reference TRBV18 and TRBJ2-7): NAGVMQNPRHLVRRRGQEARLRCSPMKGHSHVYWYRQLPEEGLKFMVYLQKENIIDESGMPKERFSAEFPKEGPSILRIQQVVRGDSAAYFCASSTTGTDGYEQYFGPGTRLTVT.

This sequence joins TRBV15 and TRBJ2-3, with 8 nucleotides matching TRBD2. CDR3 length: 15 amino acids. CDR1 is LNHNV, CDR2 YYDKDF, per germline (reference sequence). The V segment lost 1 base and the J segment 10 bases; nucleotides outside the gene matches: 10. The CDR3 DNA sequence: TGTGCCACCAGCAGAGCTTACGAAGCGGGAGTCTCGCAGTATTTT. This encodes CATSRAYEAGVSQYF.

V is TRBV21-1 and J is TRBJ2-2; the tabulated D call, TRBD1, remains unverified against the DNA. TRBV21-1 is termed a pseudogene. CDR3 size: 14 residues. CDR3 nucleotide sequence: TGTGCCAGCAGCAGACAGGGAAACACCGGGGAGCTGTTTTTT. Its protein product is CASSRQGNTGELFF.

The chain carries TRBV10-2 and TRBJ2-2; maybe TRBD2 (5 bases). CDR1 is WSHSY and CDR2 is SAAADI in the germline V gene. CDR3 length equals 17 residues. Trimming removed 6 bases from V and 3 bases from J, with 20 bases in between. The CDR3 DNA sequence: TGCGCCAGCAGGTTACTTCTAGCCCCAACTTACACCGGGGAGCTGTTTTTT. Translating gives CASRLLLAPTYTGELFF.

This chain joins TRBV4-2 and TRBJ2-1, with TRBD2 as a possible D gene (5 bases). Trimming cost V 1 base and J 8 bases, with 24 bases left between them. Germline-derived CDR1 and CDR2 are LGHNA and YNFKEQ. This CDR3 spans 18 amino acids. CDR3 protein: CASSQVRSREAARYEQFF. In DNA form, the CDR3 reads TGTGCCAGCAGCCAAGTCCGTTCTCGGGAAGCCGCCCGCTATGAGCAGTTCTTC.

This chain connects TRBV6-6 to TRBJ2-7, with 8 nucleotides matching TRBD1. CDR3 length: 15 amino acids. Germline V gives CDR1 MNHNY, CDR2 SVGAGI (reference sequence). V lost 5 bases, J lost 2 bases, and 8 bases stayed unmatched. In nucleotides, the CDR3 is TGTGCCAGCAGTCGAACGGGACAGGTTACCTACGAGCAGTACTTC. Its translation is CASSRTGQVTYEQYF.

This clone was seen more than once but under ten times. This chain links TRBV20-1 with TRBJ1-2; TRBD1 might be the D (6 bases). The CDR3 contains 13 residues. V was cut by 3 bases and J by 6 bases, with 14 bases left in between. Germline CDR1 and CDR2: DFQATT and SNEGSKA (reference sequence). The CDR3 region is CSASGARGDGYTF. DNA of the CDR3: TGCAGTGCTAGTGGGGCCAGGGGCGATGGCTACACCTTC.